This is a list of T cell receptor beta chains from one sample in a study of shared clonotypes between healthy human individuals. This table comes from immunoSEQ multiplex PCR, and its TCRdb copy is limited to in-frame clones, with some not included. Of roughly 2.5 million clones listed, more than 80% are singletons. Sequences were obtained from naive CD4+ T cells sorted from blood. These receptors all stem from a man aged 18 to 35 in good health. Both conserved end residues are part of each CDR3.

V gene,J gene,CDR3 length,CDR3 protein
TRBV4-2,TRBJ1-3,16,CASSQVAGDSGNTIYF
TRBV27,TRBJ1-1,15,CASSLTQAGNTEAFF
TRBV30,TRBJ2-7,14,CAWSVRRSSYEQYF
TRBV27,TRBJ2-6,16,CASSAGAGSGANVLTF
TRBV6-1,TRBJ2-7,14,CASSSGTVPYEQYF
TRBV10-3,TRBJ2-2,12,CAISEPPGELFF
TRBV9,TRBJ1-4,15,CASSVEAGSNEKLFF
TRBV10-2,TRBJ2-7,19,CASSGPGLAGGPSSYEQYF
TRBV5-1,TRBJ2-3,16,CASSFGGTSGTDTQYF
TRBV6-5,TRBJ1-2,13,CASKGTGLGGYTF
TRBV6-1,TRBJ2-1,11,CASSDLLGGFF
TRBV5-1,TRBJ1-6,19,CASSLNVILGSSYNSPLHF
TRBV5-1,TRBJ2-7,14,CASSLGTELLEQYF
TRBV5-5,TRBJ2-6,13,CASSLFGANVLTF
TRBV28,TRBJ2-7,15,CASRFYGRGAYEQYF
TRBV9,TRBJ1-5,15,CASSNTGFSNQPQHF
TRBV2,TRBJ2-3,16,CASSDGGIHRTDTQYF
TRBV4-1,TRBJ2-5,13,CASSQESLGTQYF
TRBV6-6,TRBJ1-1,15,CASSSGMGQATEAFF
TRBV6-6,TRBJ1-4,15,CASSYSGTDYEKLFF
TRBV11-2,TRBJ1-1,14,CASSSNPGNTEAFF
TRBV18,TRBJ1-6,15,CASSRDSSYNSPLHF
TRBV19,TRBJ1-1,16,CASRSLSGQMNTEAFF
TRBV7-9,TRBJ1-2,15,CASSLVGEMDYGYTF
TRBV6-5,TRBJ2-3,14,CASSYDGLTDTQYF
TRBV19,TRBJ1-6,15,CASSPLGEDNSPLHF
TRBV27,TRBJ1-5,14,CASSLGTGGQPQHF
TRBV11-2,TRBJ1-1,13,CASSSRTGTEAFF
TRBV10-2,TRBJ2-3,16,CASSERLAGGLDTQYF
TRBV7-8,TRBJ2-3,14,CASSSGQGETTQYF
TRBV19,TRBJ1-2,17,CASSTIGTGAVRYGYTF
TRBV21-1,TRBJ2-3,20,CASSKAALGRTGSSTDTQYF
TRBV11-2,TRBJ2-7,14,CASSPSGGAYEQYF
TRBV6-1,TRBJ1-1,15,CASKSGVLMNTEAFF
TRBV10-3,TRBJ1-5,13,CAISEDRVGPQHF
TRBV7-8,TRBJ1-4,13,CASSLEVREKLFF
TRBV11-2,TRBJ2-7,13,CASSFSQAYEQYF
TRBV28,TRBJ1-2,13,CASSFPKNYGYTF
TRBV5-1,TRBJ2-5,15,CASSLELAPQETQYF
TRBV10-3,TRBJ1-1,14,CAISARQENTEAFF
TRBV9,TRBJ1-4,14,CASSVGQATEKLFF
TRBV25-1,TRBJ2-1,14,CASSDGTRSNEQFF
TRBV30,TRBJ1-6,15,CAWSPDLSYNSPLHF
TRBV6-6,TRBJ2-2,16,CASSFVAGGPTGELFF